This passage covers 30 T cell receptor beta chains from one sample sequenced in a study of T cell changes during pregnancy in multiple sclerosis. Measured with immunoSEQ multiplex PCR; TCRdb has only the in-frame clones, and not every one. The table has under 85,000 clones, about 90% seen once. The input for sequencing was peripheral blood, taken after pregnancy. Receptors originate from a female donor in good health, enrolled as a control in a pregnancy study.

This chain links TRBV15 with TRBJ1-5; possible D gene TRBD1, 5 bases. Trimming pared 5 bases from V and 3 bases from J, leaving 11 bases between. The germline V gene has CDR1 LNHNV and CDR2 YYDKDF (reference sequence). CDR3 size: 14 residues. This chain's CDR3 is CATSGGQVNQPQHF. The CDR3 DNA sequence: TGTGCCACCAGCGGAGGACAAGTCAATCAGCCCCAGCATTTT.

The rearrangement uses TRBV27 and TRBJ2-1; 11 nucleotides match TRBD2. Germline trimming cut 4 bases from V and 0 bases from J; bases unmatched to any gene: 8. CDR1 and CDR2 from the germline V gene are MNHEY and SMNVEV (reference sequence). This CDR3 has 18 residues. Here the CDR3 DNA reads TGTGCCAGCAGTTCTCGGACTAGCGGGCTGCGCTCCTACAATGAGCAGTTCTTC. The encoded protein is CASSSRTSGLRSYNEQFF.

This clone has only one observation. The chain recombines TRBV9 with TRBJ1-2, with 8 positions matching TRBD1. V lost 6 bases, J lost 3 bases, and 7 bases stayed unmatched. Germline V gives CDR1 SGDLS, CDR2 YYNGEE. This CDR3 has 14 residues. CDR3 loop: CASTLQGEHYGYTF. The CDR3 DNA sequence: TGTGCCAGCACCCTACAGGGGGAGCACTATGGCTACACCTTC.

This clone has more than one count but fewer than ten. The V and J genes are TRBV2 and TRBJ1-5; D is ambiguous. The ends were cut back, 8 bases at V and 0 bases at J, with 8 bases in the middle. This CDR3 spans 13 amino acids. Looked up from germline, CDR1 is SNHLY and CDR2 is FYNNEI. The CDR3 loop reads CASSSYSNQPQHF. CDR3 DNA: TGTGCCAGCTCGAGCTATAGCAATCAGCCCCAGCATTTT.

V and J are TRBV7-9 and TRBJ1-5, with D tentatively TRBD1 (5 bases). CDR1 and CDR2 from the germline V gene are SEHNR and FQNEAQ (reference sequence). The CDR3 loop spans 12 amino acids. V lost 5 bases and J lost 6, with 8 bases in between. The CDR3 spells CASSLGGQPQHF. The CDR3 nucleotides are TGTGCCAGCAGCCTCGGGGGTCAGCCCCAGCATTTT.

The chain couples TRBV2 to TRBJ2-1; D perhaps matches TRBD2 (5 bases). V lost 7 bases and J 5 bases, leaving 18 bases between the germline ends. From germline, CDR1 is SNHLY and CDR2 FYNNEI. CDR3 length: 15 amino acids. The CDR3 bases are TGTGCCAGCACCCTGGACTCCGCCTTCGACAATGAGCAGTTCTTC. Translation: CASTLDSAFDNEQFF.

V usage is TRBV19 and J usage is TRBJ1-1, with D uncertain. V dropped 6 bases and J dropped 0 bases, with 14 bases sitting between them. The CDR3 contains 15 residues. Germline V gene data show CDR1 as LNHDA and CDR2 as SQIVND (reference sequence). The CDR3 region has the DNA TGTGCCAGTAGCCGGGGAAGGAGCATGAACACTGAAGCTTTCTTT. Translation gives CASSRGRSMNTEAFF.

This clone has a single count. The chain couples TRBV28 to TRBJ1-4; tentatively, D is TRBD1 (5 bases). The CDR3 has 16 amino acids. V was trimmed by 3 bases and J by 3 bases, leaving 14 bases between them. Germline CDR1 MDHEN, CDR2 SYDVKM. This CDR3 reads CASSFPSTDPNEKLFF. As DNA, the CDR3 is TGTGCCAGCAGTTTCCCTTCGACAGATCCTAATGAAAAACTGTTTTTT. Based on the CDR3 plus reference TRBV28 and TRBJ1-4, the full variable domain is DVKVTQSSRYLVKRTGEKVFLECVQDMDHENMFWYRQDPGLGLRLIYFSYDVKMKEKGDIPEGYSVSREKKERFSLILESASTNQTSMYLCASSFPSTDPNEKLFFGSGTQLSVL.

The chain carries TRBV5-6 and TRBJ2-5, with 7 bases lining up with TRBD1. The CDR3 consists of 11 residues. Germline assignment: CDR1 SGHDT and CDR2 YYEEEE. V lost 3 bases and J lost 14; bases outside the gene matches: 7. Here the CDR3 reads CASSSLGTDYF. The CDR3, as DNA: TGTGCCAGCAGCTCCCTCGGGACAGACTACTTC.

The chain has TRBV7-9 and TRBJ2-3; 9 bases align to TRBD2. CDR1 SEHNR and CDR2 FQNEAQ come from the germline V gene (reference sequence). There are 16 residues in the CDR3. V dropped 5 bases and J dropped 4; count of bases not matched to a gene: 10. The CDR3 nucleotides are TGTGCCAGCAGCCCAGTCGCGGCGGGAGGGTCAGATACGCAGTATTTT. Protein product: CASSPVAAGGSDTQYF.

For the CDR3, the DNA is TGTGCCAGCAGTTACTCGATACAGGGTGGTTGGGAAAAACTGTTTTTT. Translated, it gives CASSYSIQGGWEKLFF. This rearrangement joins TRBV6-5 to TRBJ1-4; D might be TRBD1 (6 bases). Per germline, CDR1 MNHEY and CDR2 SVGAGI. CDR3 size: 16 residues. V gave up 0 bases and J gave up 8 bases, with 16 bases separating them.

This chain links TRBV4-3 with TRBJ1-4; maybe TRBD1 (6 bases). Germline values: CDR1 LGHNA, CDR2 YSLEER. The CDR3 extends over 16 amino acids. V was clipped by 1 base and J by 7 bases, with 16 bases between them. The CDR3 nucleotides are TGCGCCAGCAGCCAAGTTGGGGGGGGCTTAGGTGAAAAACTGTTTTTT. Amino acids: CASSQVGGGLGEKLFF.

The V gene is TRBV6-1, the J gene TRBJ2-7; 7 nucleotides agree with TRBD2. The CDR3 spans 13 residues. The germline V gene encodes CDR1 MNHNS and CDR2 SASEGT. The ends lost 8 bases at V and 6 bases at J; junction bases unmatched: 10. Written as DNA, the CDR3 is TGTGCCAGCGGGGAGGGACGTGTCGGCGAGCAGTACTTC. This translates into CASGEGRVGEQYF.

The rearrangement joins TRBV5-1 to TRBJ2-3; 8 bases match TRBD2. The CDR3 has 16 residues. CDR1 is SGHRS, CDR2 YFSETQ, per germline. Trimming removed 0 bases from V and 2 bases from J; junction bases left unmatched: 5. CDR3 region: CASSLAGGVFTDTQYF. As DNA, the CDR3 is TGCGCCAGCAGCTTGGCCGGGGGGGTATTCACAGATACGCAGTATTTT.

The chain links TRBV30 to TRBJ2-1; possible D gene TRBD2, 6 bases. Germline CDR1 and CDR2: GTSNPN and SVGIG (reference sequence). This CDR3 is 16 amino acids long. V gave up 2 bases and J gave up 0 bases, with 14 bases separating them. The CDR3 is CAWSTGTRSSYNEQFF. CDR3 in DNA: TGTGCCTGGAGTACCGGGACTCGAAGCTCCTACAATGAGCAGTTCTTC.

This clone was picked up a small number of times. The chain has TRBV15 and TRBJ2-6, with D perhaps TRBD1 (5 bases). This CDR3 region has 16 residues. From germline, CDR1 is LNHNV and CDR2 YYDKDF (reference sequence). V lost 0 bases and J lost 0, with 6 bases in between. The CDR3 loop reads CATSRDQGSGANVLTF. In nucleotides, the CDR3 is TGTGCCACCAGCAGAGATCAGGGCTCTGGGGCCAACGTCCTGACTTTC.

The V and J genes are TRBV19 and TRBJ2-7, with 9 bases fitting TRBD1. In germline, CDR1 is LNHDA, CDR2 SQIVND (reference sequence). This CDR3 contains 11 residues. CDR3 in amino acids: CSTGGLEEQYF. Written as DNA, the CDR3 is TGTTCCACAGGGGGCCTGGAGGAGCAGTACTTC.

This clone was seen a single time. V gene TRBV5-1 combines with J gene TRBJ2-5; 11 bases map to TRBD1. The V gene end was trimmed by 0 bases and the J gene end by 1 base; junction bases not matched to a gene: 5. CDR1 and CDR2 from the germline V gene are SGHRS and YFSETQ. The CDR3 sequence is 17 residues long. Here the CDR3 DNA reads TGCGCCAGCAGCTTGGGCCCGGGACAGGGGGGCCAAGAGACCCAGTACTTC. Amino acid sequence: CASSLGPGQGGQETQYF.

J is TRBJ2-7 and V is TRBV7-2; D ambiguous. This CDR3 has 12 amino acids. Germline loops: CDR1 SGHTA, CDR2 FQGNSA. Trimming stripped 10 bases from V and 0 bases from J, with 10 bases between. CDR3 region: CATRLDSYEQYF. CDR3 DNA: TGTGCCACTAGATTAGACTCCTACGAGCAGTACTTC. The full variable domain, its missing parts supplied by reference TRBV7-2 and TRBJ2-7, is GAGVSQSPSNKVTEKGKDVELRCDPISGHTALYWYRQSLGQGLEFLIYFQGNSAPDKSGLPSDRFSAERTGGSVSTLTIQRTQQEDSAVYLCATRLDSYEQYFGPGTRLTVT.

The chain links TRBV11-3 to TRBJ2-1; 11 positions match TRBD2. The trim removed 3 bases at V and 9 bases at J, leaving 13 bases unmatched. Germline assignment: CDR1 SGHNT and CDR2 YENEEA. The CDR3 loop spans 17 amino acids. The CDR3 nucleotides read TGTGCCAGCAGCTTTTGGGCTAGCGGGGGGTCACGCCCTGAGCAGTTCTTC. Protein sequence: CASSFWASGGSRPEQFF.

The rearrangement links TRBV30 to TRBJ1-2; D is perhaps TRBD1 (5 bases). Germline CDR1 reads GTSNPN; CDR2 reads SVGIG (reference sequence). CDR3 length equals 13 residues. Trimming removed 4 bases at V and 1 base at J, with 10 bases between. CDR3 residues: CAWIRDYNYGYTF. CDR3 bases: TGTGCCTGGATCAGGGATTATAACTATGGCTACACCTTC.

The chain links TRBV7-9 to TRBJ1-3, with 7 bases matching TRBD1. CDR1 SEHNR and CDR2 FQNEAQ come from the germline V gene (reference sequence). This CDR3 has 17 residues. The V and J ends lost 3 bases and 1 base, in that order; junction bases with no gene match: 9. The CDR3 DNA follows: TGTGCCAGCAGCTTTTTCGGCAGGGGGGATTCTGGAAACACCATATATTTT. Its protein is CASSFFGRGDSGNTIYF.

The chain has TRBV14 and TRBJ2-7, with no clear D. With 0 bases removed from V and 3 bases from J, the gap between germline ends came to 9 bases. CDR1 is SGHDN and CDR2 is FVKESK in the germline V gene. CDR3 length: 14 residues. The CDR3 DNA is TGTGCCAGCAGCCAAGATGGCCCCTTCTACGAGCAGTACTTC. This sequence encodes CASSQDGPFYEQYF.

CDR3 nucleotides: TGTGCCAGCAGCTTATGGGACATCGCCGAGCCCCAGCATTTT. Translating it yields CASSLWDIAEPQHF. The rearrangement joins TRBV7-2 to TRBJ1-5, with a weak D call TRBD1 (6 bases). There are 14 residues in the CDR3. The V and J ends lost 2 bases and 8 bases respectively, with 13 bases between them. From germline, CDR1 is SGHTA and CDR2 FQGNSA.

V is TRBV5-8 and J is TRBJ2-4; 11 bases align to TRBD1. J gave up 5 bases and V 6 bases, and 10 bases lay outside the gene matches. CDR3 length equals 16 residues. Germline V gene data show CDR1 as SGHTS and CDR2 as YDEGEE. CDR3 sequence reads: CASTWWDRGSQNIQYF. CDR3 in DNA: TGTGCCAGCACCTGGTGGGACAGGGGGTCCCAAAACATTCAGTACTTC.

The chain employs TRBV27 and TRBJ2-7; TRBD1 agrees at 10 bases. This CDR3 has 21 residues. J gave up 0 bases and V 3 bases, and 20 bases lay outside the gene matches. The germline V gene encodes CDR1 MNHEY and CDR2 SMNVEV (reference sequence). The CDR3 here is CASSLFLPRQGARVNSYEQYF. CDR3 sequence (DNA): TGTGCCAGCAGTTTGTTCCTCCCTCGACAGGGGGCGCGGGTGAACTCCTACGAGCAGTACTTC.

This clone was seen just once. One junction end disagrees with the germline gene, perhaps due to a read error. This chain uses TRBV7-2 with TRBJ2-1; possibly TRBD2 for D (5 bases). CDR3 size: 16 residues. CDR1 and CDR2 from the germline V gene are SGHTA and FQGNSA. CDR3 amino acids: CASSLASGGYYNEQFF. CDR3 DNA sequence: TGTGCCAGCAGCCTAGCCTCTGGCGGATACTACAATGAGCAGTTCTTC.

This clone was seen just once. The rearrangement links TRBV21-1 to TRBJ2-7; TRBD2 is the table's D call, not checked against the DNA. TRBV21-1 counts as a pseudogene. The CDR3 loop spans 13 amino acids. The CDR3 protein is CASSKGLTYEQYF. For the CDR3, the DNA is TGTGCCAGCAGCAAGGGACTTACCTACGAGCAGTACTTC.

This clone was seen a single time. V gene TRBV7-9 combines with J gene TRBJ2-2, with D possibly being TRBD2 (6 bases). Trimming pared 2 bases from V and 5 bases from J, leaving 15 bases between. Germline loops: CDR1 SEHNR, CDR2 FQNEAQ (reference sequence). The CDR3 has 16 residues. CDR3 amino acids: CASSLRLGSGTGELFF. Here the CDR3 DNA reads TGTGCCAGCAGCTTACGTCTCGGGAGTGGGACCGGGGAGCTGTTTTTT. The variable domain in full, with the rest retrieved from reference TRBV7-9 and TRBJ2-2, is DTGVSQNPRHKITKRGQNVTFRCDPISEHNRLYWYRQTLGQGPEFLTYFQNEAQLEKSRLLSDRFSAERPKGSFSTLEIQRTEQGDSAMYLCASSLRLGSGTGELFFGEGSRLTVL.

The genes are TRBV9 and TRBJ1-1; D is perhaps TRBD1 (5 bases). CDR1 and CDR2 (germline): SGDLS, YYNGEE. V was trimmed by 1 base and J by 7 bases, leaving 17 bases between them. The CDR3 runs to 15 residues. Here the CDR3 reads CASSVQGSGVGEAFF. The CDR3 bases are TGTGCCAGCAGCGTACAGGGTTCGGGGGTTGGTGAAGCTTTCTTT.